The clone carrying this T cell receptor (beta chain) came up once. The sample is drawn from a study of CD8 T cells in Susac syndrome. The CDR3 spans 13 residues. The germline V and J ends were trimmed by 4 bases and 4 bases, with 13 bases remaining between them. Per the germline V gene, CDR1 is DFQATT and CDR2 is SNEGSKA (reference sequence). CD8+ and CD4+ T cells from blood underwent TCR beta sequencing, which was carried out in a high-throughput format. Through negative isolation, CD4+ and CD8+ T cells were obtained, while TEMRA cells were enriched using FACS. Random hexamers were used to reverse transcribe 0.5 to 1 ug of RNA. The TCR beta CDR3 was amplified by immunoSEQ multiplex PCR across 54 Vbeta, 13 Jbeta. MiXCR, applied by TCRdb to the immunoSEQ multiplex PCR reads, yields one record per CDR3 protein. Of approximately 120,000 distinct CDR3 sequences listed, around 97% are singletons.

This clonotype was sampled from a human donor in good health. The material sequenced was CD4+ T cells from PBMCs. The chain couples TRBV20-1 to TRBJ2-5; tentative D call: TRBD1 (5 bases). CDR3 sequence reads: CSAIAGFRETQYF. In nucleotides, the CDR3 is TGCAGTGCTATCGCAGGGTTTCGAGAGACCCAGTACTTC.